A single sample is the source of the 26 T cell receptor beta chains below, sequenced in a study of T cell changes during pregnancy in multiple sclerosis. Assay used: immunoSEQ multiplex PCR; TCRdb lists only in-frame clones, some missing. Of around 83,000 clones listed, about nine tenths are singletons. The sequencing used CD4+ T cells from peripheral blood mononuclear cells, collected in the second trimester of pregnancy. Every receptor here comes from a female donor with multiple sclerosis, enrolled in a pregnancy study.

The chain recombines TRBV5-1 with TRBJ2-1; 8 bases line up with TRBD2. This CDR3 is 18 amino acids long. Germline assignment: CDR1 SGHRS and CDR2 YFSETQ. The trim removed 4 bases at V and 5 bases at J, leaving 17 bases unmatched. CDR3 sequence reads: CASSRIPNSGIRHNEQFF. In DNA form, the CDR3 reads TGCGCCAGCAGCAGAATACCGAATAGCGGGATAAGGCACAATGAGCAGTTCTTC. Combining the CDR3 with reference TRBV5-1 and TRBJ2-1 gives the whole variable domain KAGVTQTPRYLIKTRGQQVTLSCSPISGHRSVSWYQQTPGQGLQFLFEYFSETQRNKGNFPGRFSGRQFSNSRSEMNVSTLELGDSALYLCASSRIPNSGIRHNEQFFGPGTRLTVL.

In nucleotides, the CDR3 is TGTGCCAGCAGTCTTAGGACAGGACCCTACGAGCAGTACTTC. Its protein product is CASSLRTGPYEQYF. The chain uses TRBV6-6 and TRBJ2-7; 7 nucleotides align to TRBD1. V trimming: 5 bases; J trimming: 2 bases; junction bases outside the gene matches: 6. The CDR3 contains 14 residues. Germline V gene lookup returns CDR1 MNHNY and CDR2 SVGAGI (reference sequence).

The V call is TRBV6-5, the J call TRBJ1-1; 8 bases agree with TRBD1. J lost 5 bases, V lost 7 bases, and 6 bases had no gene match. The CDR3 totals 13 residues. The germline CDR1 and CDR2 sequences are MNHEY and SVGAGI. In DNA form, the CDR3 reads TGTGCCAGCATTGGCAGGGGGCGGACTGAAGCTTTCTTT. Protein product: CASIGRGRTEAFF.

The chain combines TRBV30 with TRBJ2-7; TRBD1 is a possible D gene (5 bases). CDR3 size: 13 residues. V was pared by 1 base and J by 6 bases, with 13 bases between. Germline V gene lookup returns CDR1 GTSNPN and CDR2 SVGIG (reference sequence). CDR3 loop: CAWSAGRPGEQYF. DNA of the CDR3: TGTGCCTGGAGTGCAGGGCGGCCGGGCGAGCAGTACTTC.

The V gene is TRBV6-5, the J gene TRBJ2-7; 12 bases agree with TRBD1. Germline assignment: CDR1 MNHEY and CDR2 SVGAGI. V trimming: 8 bases; J trimming: 4 bases; junction bases outside the gene matches: 9. The CDR3 runs 15 residues. The CDR3 sequence: CASRNTGQGAYEQYF. DNA of the CDR3: TGTGCCAGCCGGAATACGGGACAGGGGGCTTACGAGCAGTACTTC.

The chain recombines TRBV18 with TRBJ2-6, with D tentatively TRBD2 (6 bases). Between the trimmed V and J ends, which lost 4 bases and 2 bases, there was a span of 21 bases. This CDR3 has 19 residues. Per the germline V gene, CDR1 is KGHSH and CDR2 is LQKENI. Here the CDR3 DNA reads TGTGCCAGCTCACAGACCGGATCCACGGGGGTCACTGGGGCCAACGTCCTGACTTTC. It translates to CASSQTGSTGVTGANVLTF.

V gene TRBV6-1 combines with J gene TRBJ2-7, with D maybe TRBD1 (6 bases). Germline CDR1 reads MNHNS; CDR2 reads SASEGT. The V end lost 10 bases, the J end lost 2 bases, and 12 bases lay between the germline ends. There are 12 residues in the CDR3. The CDR3 protein is CAIRDTTYEQYF. The DNA for the CDR3 is TGTGCCATACGGGACACTACCTACGAGCAGTACTTC.

The chain employs TRBV5-6 and TRBJ2-7, with D tentatively TRBD1 (7 bases). The CDR3 contains 16 residues. Germline loops: CDR1 SGHDT, CDR2 YYEEEE. V lost 0 bases, J lost 4 bases, and 17 bases lay in between. This CDR3 is CASSLVSTGRYYEQYF. The CDR3 region has the DNA TGTGCCAGCAGCTTGGTTTCGACAGGGAGGTATTACGAGCAGTACTTC.

This chain uses TRBV5-5 with TRBJ1-3; D is unresolved. The CDR3 is made up of 16 amino acids. Looked up from germline, CDR1 is SGHKS and CDR2 is YYEKEE (reference sequence). The V and J ends lost 4 bases and 4 bases respectively, with 18 bases between them. The chain's CDR3 is CASSEATGYGGNTIYF. CDR3 nucleotide sequence: TGTGCCAGCAGCGAGGCCACGGGGTATGGGGGAAACACCATATATTTT. The full variable domain, in which reference TRBV5-5 and TRBJ1-3 provide the parts outside the CDR3, is DAGVTQSPTHLIKTRGQQVTLRCSPISGHKSVSWYQQVLGQGPQFIFQYYEKEERGRGNFPDRFSARQFPNYSSELNVNALLLGDSALYLCASSEATGYGGNTIYFGEGSWLTVV.

V usage is TRBV28 and J usage is TRBJ2-7; 9 bases agree with TRBD1. Germline-derived CDR1 and CDR2 are MDHEN and SYDVKM. CDR3 length equals 14 residues. The ends lost 6 bases at V and 5 bases at J; junction bases unmatched: 8. CDR3 in amino acids: CASSSGQGRHEQYF. Written as DNA, the CDR3 is TGTGCCAGCAGCTCAGGACAGGGGAGGCACGAGCAGTACTTC. Looking up the rest from reference TRBV28 and TRBJ2-7 gives the full variable domain: DVKVTQSSRYLVKRTGEKVFLECVQDMDHENMFWYRQDPGLGLRLIYFSYDVKMKEKGDIPEGYSVSREKKERFSLILESASTNQTSMYLCASSSGQGRHEQYFGPGTRLTVT.

This clone is a singleton in its sample. J is TRBJ2-6 and V is TRBV29-1; 9 nucleotides line up with TRBD1. After removal of 6 bases from V and 0 bases from J, the junction contained 15 bases not matched to a gene. This CDR3 comprises 19 residues. Germline lookup yields CDR1 SQVTM and CDR2 ANQGSEA. The CDR3 DNA sequence: TGCAGCGTAGCTGCCCAAACAGGGGGCCCTAGCTCTGGGGCCAACGTCCTGACTTTC. Translation: CSVAAQTGGPSSGANVLTF.

This sequence joins TRBV5-6 and TRBJ2-1; D may be TRBD1 (5 bases). The germline CDR1 and CDR2 sequences are SGHDT and YYEEEE. The CDR3 is 15 amino acids. The ends were cut back, 6 bases at V and 2 bases at J, with 15 bases in the middle. DNA of the CDR3: TGTGCCAGCAAACTGGGGCAGGCGGCCTACAATGAGCAGTTCTTC. This codes for CASKLGQAAYNEQFF.

This sequence joins TRBV2 and TRBJ2-6, with 8 positions matching TRBD1. The CDR3 length is 19 residues. The V gene's germline CDR1 is SNHLY and CDR2 FYNNEI. Trimming at V came to 5 bases and at J to 4 bases, leaving 16 bases not matched to a gene. This CDR3 is CASSIRGRTLVSGANVLTF. The CDR3 region has the DNA TGTGCCAGCAGTATCAGGGGGCGCACCCTGGTTTCCGGGGCCAACGTCCTGACTTTC.

The chain is built from TRBV5-1 and TRBJ1-6, with D perhaps matching TRBD1 (5 bases). The CDR3 runs 14 residues. Germline CDR1 and CDR2: SGHRS and YFSETQ. V gave up 4 bases and J gave up 6 bases, with 11 bases separating them. CDR3 loop: CASSGDSGNSPLHF. The CDR3, as DNA: TGCGCCAGCAGCGGCGACAGTGGTAATTCACCCCTCCACTTT.

The V gene is TRBV5-1, the J gene TRBJ1-1; 10 nucleotides match TRBD1. The CDR3 has 14 amino acids. CDR1 SGHRS and CDR2 YFSETQ come from the germline V gene. V shed 4 bases and J 7 bases; nucleotides not matched to a gene: 7. This CDR3 is CASSTGQGRYEAFF. The CDR3 coding sequence is TGCGCCAGCAGCACGGGACAGGGGCGATATGAAGCTTTCTTT.

The J gene is TRBJ1-1, the V gene TRBV5-8, with D uncertain. Germline loops: CDR1 SGHTS, CDR2 YDEGEE. The CDR3 consists of 15 residues. Trimming pared 7 bases from V and 0 bases from J, leaving 16 bases between. The DNA of the CDR3 is TGTGCCAGCCCTATTCGAGGGCGACTGAACACTGAAGCTTTCTTT. This codes for CASPIRGRLNTEAFF.

This clone was found many times. The rearrangement links TRBV4-3 to TRBJ1-1, with D unclear. V shed 1 base and J shed 1 base, with 4 bases lying between them. The germline CDR1 and CDR2 sequences are LGHNA and YSLEER. This CDR3 comprises 13 residues. This CDR3 reads CASSQGRNTEAFF. The CDR3 bases are TGCGCCAGCAGCCAAGGCAGGAACACTGAAGCTTTCTTT.

J is TRBJ2-6 and V is TRBV6-5; no clear D. Germline assignment: CDR1 MNHEY and CDR2 SVGAGI. The CDR3 sequence is 15 residues long. The V end lost 8 bases, the J end lost 2 bases, and 13 bases lay between the germline ends. CDR3 sequence reads: CASCSRITGANVLTF. The DNA of the CDR3 is TGTGCCAGCTGCTCCAGGATCACTGGGGCCAACGTCCTGACTTTC.

The V and J genes are TRBV12-5 and TRBJ2-1, with 7 bases lining up with TRBD2. Trimming at V came to 3 bases and at J to 0 bases, leaving 5 bases not matched to a gene. The CDR3 contains 16 residues. Germline V gene lookup returns CDR1 LGHNT and CDR2 FRNRAP. CDR3 residues: CASGLYLAGSYNEQFF. The DNA of the CDR3 is TGTGCTAGTGGTTTATATTTAGCGGGCTCCTACAATGAGCAGTTCTTC.

This rearrangement joins TRBV18 to TRBJ1-1; no reliable D call. This CDR3 contains 15 residues. The germline V and J ends were trimmed by 4 bases and 6 bases, with 18 bases remaining between them. CDR1 and CDR2 from the germline V gene are KGHSH and LQKENI. The CDR3 region is CASSLGESRKAEAFF. In DNA, the CDR3 is TGTGCCAGCTCACTCGGGGAGTCGAGGAAGGCTGAAGCTTTCTTT.

This chain connects TRBV18 to TRBJ2-5; D gene unclear. This CDR3 spans 14 amino acids. Germline V gene sequence: CDR1 KGHSH, CDR2 LQKENI. V was clipped by 2 bases and J by 5 bases, with 12 bases between them. The CDR3 loop is CASSPSKSGETQYF. CDR3 nucleotide sequence: TGTGCCAGCTCACCATCCAAGTCCGGGGAGACCCAGTACTTC. Complete variable domain (other parts from reference TRBV18 and TRBJ2-5): NAGVMQNPRHLVRRRGQEARLRCSPMKGHSHVYWYRQLPEEGLKFMVYLQKENIIDESGMPKERFSAEFPKEGPSILRIQQVVRGDSAAYFCASSPSKSGETQYFGPGTRLLVL.

The rearrangement uses TRBV5-1 and TRBJ2-3; the match to TRBD1 covers 8 bases. CDR3 size: 15 residues. Germline V lookup: CDR1 SGHRS, CDR2 YFSETQ. V dropped 6 bases and J dropped 4; count of bases not matched to a gene: 10. The CDR3 reads CASTSGQGPADTQYF. As DNA, the CDR3 is TGCGCCAGCACCTCTGGACAGGGTCCGGCAGATACGCAGTATTTT.

The V and J genes are TRBV5-4 and TRBJ2-1; 11 positions match TRBD2. Germline CDR1 reads SGHNT; CDR2 reads YYREEE (reference sequence). CDR3 length equals 14 residues. Losses at the gene ends were 9 bases for V and 1 base for J; bases not matched to a gene: 3. The CDR3 reads CAISGRGSYNEQFF. CDR3 nucleotides: TGTGCCATTAGCGGGAGGGGGTCCTACAATGAGCAGTTCTTC. Complete variable domain (other parts from reference TRBV5-4 and TRBJ2-1): ETGVTQSPTHLIKTRGQQVTLRCSSQSGHNTVSWYQQALGQGPQFIFQYYREEENGRGNFPPRFSGLQFPNYSSELNVNALELDDSALYLCAISGRGSYNEQFFGPGTRLTVL.

This chain uses TRBV11-2 with TRBJ1-1; 11 bases fit TRBD1. V was pared by 5 bases and J by 5 bases, with 1 base of the junction left unmatched. The V gene's germline CDR1 is SGHAT and CDR2 FQNNGV. The CDR3 consists of 13 residues. In DNA form, the CDR3 reads TGTGCCAGCAGCGGGACAGGGGGAACTGAAGCTTTCTTT. It specifies CASSGTGGTEAFF.

The chain has TRBV10-3 and TRBJ2-1; 15 bases fit TRBD2. The CDR3 contains 15 residues. The germline gives CDR1 ENHRY, CDR2 SYGVKD. J lost 5 bases, V lost 11 bases, and 7 bases had no gene match. The CDR3 bases are TGTGCCGTCTCCGGGACTAGCGGGGGGCACAATGAGCAGTTCTTC. Translated: CAVSGTSGGHNEQFF.

This chain links TRBV19 with TRBJ1-5; D is undetermined. Germline assignment: CDR1 LNHDA and CDR2 SQIVND (reference sequence). V shed 5 bases and J shed 9 bases, with 11 bases lying between them. The CDR3 runs 12 residues. Here the CDR3 reads CASSFLTGPQHF. DNA for the CDR3: TGTGCCAGTAGTTTCCTGACGGGGCCCCAGCATTTT.